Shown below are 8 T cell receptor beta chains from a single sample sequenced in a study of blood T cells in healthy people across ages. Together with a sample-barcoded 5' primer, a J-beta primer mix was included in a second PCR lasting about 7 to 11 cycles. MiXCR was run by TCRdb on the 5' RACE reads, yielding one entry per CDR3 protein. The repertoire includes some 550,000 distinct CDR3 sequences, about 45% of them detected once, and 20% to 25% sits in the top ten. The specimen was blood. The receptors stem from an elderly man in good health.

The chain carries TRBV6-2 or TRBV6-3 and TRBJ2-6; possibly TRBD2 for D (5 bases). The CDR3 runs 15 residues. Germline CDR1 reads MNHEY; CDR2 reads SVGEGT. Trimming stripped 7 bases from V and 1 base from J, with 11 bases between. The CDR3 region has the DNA TGTGCCAGCACCCAAGGAGGATCTGGGGCCAACGTCCTGACTTTC. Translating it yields CASTQGGSGANVLTF.

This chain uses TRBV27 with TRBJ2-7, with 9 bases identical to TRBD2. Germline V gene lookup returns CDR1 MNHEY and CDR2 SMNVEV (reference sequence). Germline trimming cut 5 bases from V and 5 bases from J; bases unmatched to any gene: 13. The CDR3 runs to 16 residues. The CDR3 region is CASSTRLAGDFHEQYF. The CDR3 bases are TGTGCCAGCAGTACCCGGTTAGCGGGGGATTTCCACGAGCAGTACTTC.

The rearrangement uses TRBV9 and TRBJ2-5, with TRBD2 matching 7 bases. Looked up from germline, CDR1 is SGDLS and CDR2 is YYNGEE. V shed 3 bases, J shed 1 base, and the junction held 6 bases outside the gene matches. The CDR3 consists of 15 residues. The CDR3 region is CASSGYGGSQETQYF. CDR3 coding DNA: TGTGCCAGCAGCGGATACGGGGGGTCCCAAGAGACCCAGTACTTC.

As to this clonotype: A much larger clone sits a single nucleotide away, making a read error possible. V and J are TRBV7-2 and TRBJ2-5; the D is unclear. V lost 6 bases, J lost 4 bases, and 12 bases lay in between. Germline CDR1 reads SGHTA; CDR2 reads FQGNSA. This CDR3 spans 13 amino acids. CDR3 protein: CASRPGQIETQYF. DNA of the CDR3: TGTGCCAGCAGGCCCGGGCAGATAGAGACCCAGTACTTC.

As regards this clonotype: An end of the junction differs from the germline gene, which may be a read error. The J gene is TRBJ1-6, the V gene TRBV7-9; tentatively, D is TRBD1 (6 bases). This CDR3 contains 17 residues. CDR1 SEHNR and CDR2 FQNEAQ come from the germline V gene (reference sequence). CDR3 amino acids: CTSSSFSGQLYNSPLHF. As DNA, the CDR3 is TGTACCAGCAGCTCATTTTCCGGACAGCTGTATAATTCACCCCTCCACTTT.

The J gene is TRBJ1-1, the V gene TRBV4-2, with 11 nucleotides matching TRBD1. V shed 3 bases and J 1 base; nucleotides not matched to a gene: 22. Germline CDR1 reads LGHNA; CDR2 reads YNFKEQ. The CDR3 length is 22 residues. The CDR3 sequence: CASSHKGQGGIGGSPWNTEAFF. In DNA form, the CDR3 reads TGTGCCAGCAGCCACAAGGGACAGGGGGGGATCGGAGGTTCGCCATGGAACACTGAAGCTTTCTTT.

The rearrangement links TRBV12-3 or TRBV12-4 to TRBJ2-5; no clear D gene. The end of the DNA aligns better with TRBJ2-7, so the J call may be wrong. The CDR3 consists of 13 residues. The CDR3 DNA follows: TGTGCCAGCAGTTTACCTAGACGCGGCGAGCAGTACTTC. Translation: CASSLPRRGEQYF.

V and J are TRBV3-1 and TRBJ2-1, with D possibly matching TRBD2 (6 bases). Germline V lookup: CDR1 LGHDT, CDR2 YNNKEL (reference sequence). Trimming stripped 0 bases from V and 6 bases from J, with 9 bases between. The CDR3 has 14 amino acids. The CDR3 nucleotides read TGTGCCAGCAGCCAAGAGGAGGGGTCCAATGAGCAGTTCTTC. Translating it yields CASSQEEGSNEQFF.